The clone carrying this T cell receptor (beta chain) occurred many times. The antigen is unknown. The data stem from a study of early T cells in non-severe SARS-CoV-2 infection. General study points: Using VDJdb, the matching emphasized anti-spike CD8 responses while missing private and CD4 specificities.

TCRdb processed the 5' RACE reads anew with MiXCR; each CDR3 protein has one entry. The table includes under 20,000 distinct CDR3 sequences, less than 5% detected once. This receptor was identified in an adult who was a healthcare worker with PCR-confirmed SARS-CoV-2 infection or an uninfected control (not recorded which). Source material: whole blood.

The CDR3 loop is CASRRDRGGTGELFF. CDR3 sequence (DNA): TGTGCCAGCAGACGTGACAGGGGCGGAACCGGGGAGCTGTTTTTT. The rearrangement joins TRBV7-9 to TRBJ2-2; 8 bases fit TRBD1. This CDR3 spans 15 amino acids. The V gene's germline CDR1 is SEHNR and CDR2 FQNEAQ (reference sequence). With V trimmed by 6 bases and J by 5 bases, 8 bases remained unmatched.